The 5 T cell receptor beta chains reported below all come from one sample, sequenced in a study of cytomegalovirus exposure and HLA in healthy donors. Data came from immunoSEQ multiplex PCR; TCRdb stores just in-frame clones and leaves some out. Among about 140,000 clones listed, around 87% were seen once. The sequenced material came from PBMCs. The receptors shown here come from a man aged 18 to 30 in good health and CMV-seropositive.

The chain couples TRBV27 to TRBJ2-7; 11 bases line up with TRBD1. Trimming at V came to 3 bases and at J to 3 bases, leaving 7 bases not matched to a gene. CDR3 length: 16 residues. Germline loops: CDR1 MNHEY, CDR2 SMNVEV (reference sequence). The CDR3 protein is CASSFVFGTGGYEQYF. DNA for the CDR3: TGTGCCAGCAGTTTCGTTTTTGGGACAGGGGGCTACGAGCAGTACTTC.

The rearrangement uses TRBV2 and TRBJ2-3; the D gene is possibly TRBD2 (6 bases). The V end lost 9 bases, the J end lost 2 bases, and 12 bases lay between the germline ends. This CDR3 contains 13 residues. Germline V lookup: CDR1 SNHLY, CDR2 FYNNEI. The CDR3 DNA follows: TGTGCCAGTGGACGGGAGACCACAGATACGCAGTATTTT. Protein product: CASGRETTDTQYF.

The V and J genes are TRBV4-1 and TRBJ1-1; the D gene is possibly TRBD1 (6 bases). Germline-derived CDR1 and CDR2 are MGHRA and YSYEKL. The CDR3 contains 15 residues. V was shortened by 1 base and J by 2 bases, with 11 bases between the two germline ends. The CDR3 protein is CASSQGQVGNTEAFF. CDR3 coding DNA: TGCGCCAGCAGCCAAGGACAGGTGGGAAACACTGAAGCTTTCTTT.

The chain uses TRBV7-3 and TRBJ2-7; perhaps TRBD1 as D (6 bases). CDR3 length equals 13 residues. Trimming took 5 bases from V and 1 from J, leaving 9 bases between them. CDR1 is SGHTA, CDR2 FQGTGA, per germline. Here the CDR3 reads CASSPTGSYEQYF. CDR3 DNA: TGTGCCAGCAGCCCTACAGGGTCCTACGAGCAGTACTTC.

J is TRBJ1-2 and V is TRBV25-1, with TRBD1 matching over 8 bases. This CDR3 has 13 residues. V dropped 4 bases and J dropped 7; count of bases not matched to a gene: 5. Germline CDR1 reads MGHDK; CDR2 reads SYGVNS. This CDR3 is CASSVQGALGYTF. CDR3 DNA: TGTGCCAGCAGTGTCCAGGGGGCGCTTGGCTACACCTTC.